This T cell receptor beta chain was sequenced for a study of cytomegalovirus exposure and HLA in healthy donors. 60 Vbeta and 13 Jbeta primers were used in PCR. Here immunoSEQ multiplex PCR was the method, and the copy in TCRdb shows in-frame clones only, minus some. The sample contains tens of thousands of clones, about 80% of which appear only once. The sequence derives from a man aged 35-49 years in good health and CMV-seronegative. Sequences were obtained from PBMCs.

The CDR3 DNA is TGTGCCAGTCTAGCCGTGGGAGGTGGAAGCAATGAGCAGTTCTTC. Its translation: CASLAVGGGSNEQFF. V is TRBV5-3 and J is TRBJ2-1; D might be TRBD2 (6 bases). TRBV5-3 is marked as an open reading frame, function uncertain. V dropped 8 bases and J dropped 6 bases, with 21 bases sitting between them. The CDR3 covers 15 residues.